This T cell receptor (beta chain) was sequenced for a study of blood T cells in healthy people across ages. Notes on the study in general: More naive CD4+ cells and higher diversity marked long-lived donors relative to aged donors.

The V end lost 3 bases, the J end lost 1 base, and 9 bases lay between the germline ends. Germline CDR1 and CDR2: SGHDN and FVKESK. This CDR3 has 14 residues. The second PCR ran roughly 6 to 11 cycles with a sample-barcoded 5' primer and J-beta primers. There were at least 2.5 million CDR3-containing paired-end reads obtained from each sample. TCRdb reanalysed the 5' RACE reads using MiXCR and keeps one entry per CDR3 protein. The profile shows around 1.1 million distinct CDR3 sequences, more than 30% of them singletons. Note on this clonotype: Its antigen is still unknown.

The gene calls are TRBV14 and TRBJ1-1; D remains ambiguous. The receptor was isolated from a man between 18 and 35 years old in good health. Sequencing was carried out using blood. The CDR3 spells CASSHDPWNTEAFF. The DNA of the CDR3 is TGTGCCAGCAGCCACGACCCCTGGAACACTGAAGCTTTCTTT.